The next 27 T cell receptor beta chains were all read from a single sample in a study of T cells in Graves' hyperthyroidism and ophthalmopathy. RNA transcripts were the template for amplifying TCR beta CDR3 regions. Researchers ran a first-round RT-PCR on the TCR CDR3 using the HTBI primer set. TCRdb re-analysed the multiplex PCR reads in MiXCR, keeping a single row per CDR3 protein. The table includes approximately 640,000 distinct CDR3 sequences, over 40% detected once. Source material: peripheral blood or thyroid tissue (not recorded which). These receptors all come from an adult man with Graves' disease, either hyperthyroidism or ophthalmopathy (not recorded which).

The V and J genes are TRBV5-1 and TRBJ2-7; 10 nucleotides align to TRBD2. CDR1 SGHRS and CDR2 YFSETQ come from the germline V gene. The V and J ends lost 9 bases and 3 bases, in that order; junction bases with no gene match: 9. This CDR3 is built from 14 residues. The CDR3 region is CATRVASGGYEQYF. In nucleotides, the CDR3 is TGCGCCACCCGGGTCGCTAGCGGGGGCTACGAGCAGTACTTC.

This clonotype was seen repeatedly, ten times or more. This chain joins TRBV6-5 and TRBJ1-2; 7 bases are a match to TRBD1. The CDR3 is 13 residues long. Trimming at V came to 10 bases and at J to 4 bases, leaving 9 bases not matched to a gene. Germline V lookup: CDR1 MNHEY, CDR2 SVGAGI. The CDR3 reads CAIASRDSYGYTF. In DNA, the CDR3 is TGTGCCATCGCATCTCGGGACAGCTATGGCTACACCTTC.

With regard to this clonotype: The germline gene is not matched at one end of the junction; a read error may be the cause. The V and J genes are TRBV7-2 and TRBJ2-5, with D tentatively TRBD1 or TRBD2 (5 bases each). This CDR3 comprises 10 residues. Per the germline V gene, CDR1 is SGHTA and CDR2 is FQGNSA. In DNA form, the CDR3 reads TGTGCCAGCAGGTCCGGGGCGCAGGACTTC. Translated, it gives CASRSGAQDF.

The V call is TRBV5-1, the J call TRBJ1-1, with 8 bases lining up with TRBD1. The V gene end was trimmed by 0 bases and the J gene end by 4 bases; junction bases not matched to a gene: 8. Germline V CDR1 and CDR2: SGHRS, YFSETQ. This CDR3 is built from 16 residues. CDR3: CASSLGTGPGGTEAFF. CDR3 in DNA: TGCGCCAGCAGCTTGGGGACAGGGCCAGGCGGCACTGAAGCTTTCTTT.

The chain uses TRBV7-9 and TRBJ2-2; tentatively, D is TRBD1 (6 bases). Between the trimmed V and J ends, which lost 9 bases and 7 bases, there was a span of 21 bases. This CDR3 has 15 residues. Germline V gene sequence: CDR1 SEHNR, CDR2 FQNEAQ (reference sequence). CDR3 residues: CASSRGTGSRGELFF. The CDR3 coding sequence is TGTGCCAGTAGTCGAGGCACAGGGTCACGCGGGGAGCTGTTTTTT.

A note on this clonotype: Germline and junction disagree at one end, which may indicate a read error. The CDR3 DNA reads TGTGCCAGCAGCCACGGGACAGGGTGGGCCGGGGGGCTGTTTTTT. The encoded protein is CASSHGTGWAGGLFF. The V and J genes are TRBV7-8 and TRBJ2-2; 9 nucleotides match TRBD1. CDR3 size: 15 residues. Germline V gene data show CDR1 as SGHVS and CDR2 as FQNEAQ.

This clonotype has a count of ten or more. The CDR3 reads CASSFGGPEAFF. The CDR3 DNA reads as TGTGCCAGCAGCTTTGGGGGGCCTGAAGCTTTCTTT. The genes are TRBV12-3 or TRBV12-4 and TRBJ1-1; D perhaps matches TRBD1 (6 bases). This CDR3 has 12 amino acids. V was trimmed by 6 bases and J by 6 bases, leaving 11 bases between them.

The J gene is TRBJ1-1, the V gene TRBV5-4; no clear D gene. Germline loops: CDR1 SGHNT, CDR2 YYREEE (reference sequence). Trimming removed 5 bases at V and 0 bases at J, with 11 bases between. This CDR3 region has 14 residues. The CDR3 DNA reads TGTGCCAGCAGACCCGGAGGGATGAACACTGAAGCTTTCTTT. Protein sequence: CASRPGGMNTEAFF.

This clonotype was seen a few times. The gene calls are TRBV7-2 and TRBJ1-1; D is unresolved. Trimming stripped 4 bases from V and 4 bases from J, with 16 bases between. The length of the CDR3 is 15 residues. Germline CDR1 and CDR2: SGHTA and FQGNSA. This CDR3 reads CASSSHSVLSTEAFF. The CDR3 DNA is TGTGCCAGCAGCTCACACTCAGTCTTAAGCACTGAAGCTTTCTTT.

This chain uses TRBV20-1 with TRBJ2-2, with no clear D. The germline V gene has CDR1 DFQATT and CDR2 SNEGSKA (reference sequence). The CDR3 is made up of 12 amino acids. The CDR3 loop reads CRAGPHSGELFF. The CDR3 DNA is TGCAGAGCCGGGCCCCACTCTGGGGAGCTGTTTTTT.

The genes are TRBV12-3 or TRBV12-4 and TRBJ1-3, with D uncertain. CDR3 length equals 14 residues. V lost 1 base to trimming and J lost 2 bases, with 6 bases between them. CDR3: CASSLDLTGNTIYF. The DNA of the CDR3 is TGTGCCAGCAGTTTAGACTTAACTGGAAACACCATATATTTT.

At least ten counts were recorded for this clonotype. CDR3 sequence: CASSAEEGYGYTF. The CDR3 nucleotides are TGTGCCAGCTCCGCTGAAGAAGGCTATGGCTACACCTTC. This sequence joins TRBV7-9 and TRBJ1-2; D remains unclear. Between the trimmed V and J ends, which lost 8 bases and 4 bases, there was a span of 14 bases. Germline values: CDR1 SEHNR, CDR2 FQNEAQ (reference sequence). The length of the CDR3 is 13 residues. The variable domain in full, completed from reference TRBV7-9 and TRBJ1-2, reads DTGVSQNPRHKITKRGQNVTFRCDPISEHNRLYWYRQTLGQGPEFLTYFQNEAQLEKSRLLSDRFSAERPKGSFSTLEIQRTEQGDSAMYLCASSAEEGYGYTFGSGTRLTVV.

This clonotype was observed at least ten times. The V and J genes are TRBV7-6 and TRBJ2-5; maybe TRBD1 (6 bases). Germline V gene lookup returns CDR1 SGHVS and CDR2 FNYEAQ. This CDR3 has 14 amino acids. V lost 2 bases to trimming and J lost 5 bases, with 12 bases between them. CDR3 bases: TGTGCCAGCAGCTTAATGGGGGCAGTCGAGACCCAGTACTTC. Translation: CASSLMGAVETQYF.

The rearrangement links TRBV20-1 to TRBJ2-5; 9 bases line up with TRBD2. With V trimmed by 0 bases and J by 4 bases, 0 bases remained unmatched. The V gene's germline CDR1 is DFQATT and CDR2 SNEGSKA (reference sequence). The CDR3 extends over 13 amino acids. The CDR3 sequence: CSARETSGETQYF. The CDR3 DNA is TGCAGTGCTAGAGAGACTAGCGGAGAGACCCAGTACTTC.

This clonotype was detected only a few times. The chain couples TRBV20-1 to TRBJ1-1; maybe TRBD1 (6 bases). Per germline, CDR1 DFQATT and CDR2 SNEGSKA (reference sequence). The V end lost 6 bases, the J end lost 1 base, and 12 bases lay between the germline ends. This CDR3 contains 13 residues. For the CDR3, the DNA is TGCAGTGCCTTGGGGGGGGCGAACACTGAAGCTTTCTTT. Its protein is CSALGGANTEAFF.

The chain carries TRBV3-1 and TRBJ1-6; TRBD1 might be the D (5 bases). Germline CDR1 is LGHDT and CDR2 is YNNKEL (reference sequence). This CDR3 comprises 13 residues. The germline V and J ends were trimmed by 4 bases and 8 bases, with 9 bases remaining between them. The CDR3 loop reads CASSRQRYSPLHF. The CDR3 bases are TGTGCCAGCAGCCGACAGCGCTATTCACCCCTCCACTTT. The full variable domain, completed using reference TRBV3-1 and TRBJ1-6, is DTAVSQTPKYLVTQMGNDKSIKCEQNLGHDTMYWYKQDSKKFLKIMFSYNNKELIINETVPNRFSPKSPDKAHLNLHINSLELGDSAVYFCASSRQRYSPLHFGNGTRLTVT.

This rearrangement joins TRBV5-6 to TRBJ1-4; 8 nucleotides line up with TRBD1. After removal of 1 base from V and 3 bases from J, the junction contained 11 bases not matched to a gene. CDR1 is SGHDT and CDR2 is YYEEEE in the germline V gene. The CDR3 is made up of 18 amino acids. CDR3 region: CASSLLRTGRDPNEKLFF. CDR3 nucleotide sequence: TGTGCCAGCAGCTTGCTCCGGACAGGGAGGGATCCTAATGAAAAACTGTTTTTT.

Many counts were recorded for this clonotype. The CDR3 region is CSVEPGTGDTHGYTF. The CDR3 DNA sequence: TGCAGCGTTGAACCCGGGACAGGCGACACCCATGGCTACACCTTC. The chain carries TRBV29-1 and TRBJ1-2; 8 nucleotides agree with TRBD1. V lost 2 bases and J lost 6; bases outside the gene matches: 11. Germline V gives CDR1 SQVTM, CDR2 ANQGSEA. The CDR3 is made up of 15 amino acids.

This clonotype came up many times. This chain uses TRBV20-1 with TRBJ1-3; 7 bases map to TRBD1. CDR1 and CDR2 (germline): DFQATT, SNEGSKA (reference sequence). This CDR3 spans 12 amino acids. V lost 5 bases, J lost 4 bases, and 2 bases stayed unmatched. DNA of the CDR3: TGCAGTGCTTGGGACAGAGGAAACACCATATATTTT. Translation: CSAWDRGNTIYF.

This clonotype has ten or more counts. The rearrangement joins TRBV29-1 to TRBJ1-1, with D perhaps TRBD1 (5 bases). From germline, CDR1 is SQVTM and CDR2 ANQGSEA. The length of the CDR3 is 12 residues. Trimming pared 7 bases from V and 3 bases from J, leaving 12 bases between. CDR3 residues: CSALDTYTEAFF. The CDR3 DNA follows: TGCAGCGCCCTGGACACCTACACTGAAGCTTTCTTT.

This clonotype has only a few counts. V usage is TRBV10-3 and J usage is TRBJ1-5; the D gene is possibly TRBD1 (6 bases). Trimming left V 10 bases short and J 11 bases short, with 21 bases between. From germline, CDR1 is ENHRY and CDR2 SYGVKD. This CDR3 contains 13 residues. The CDR3, as DNA: TGTGCCAGCAGGGGCAGGGCTCGCGGGGCCCAGCATTTT. Encoded protein: CASRGRARGAQHF.

The V call is TRBV20-1, the J call TRBJ2-7; no firm D call. The length of the CDR3 is 10 residues. V was clipped by 5 bases and J by 3 bases, with 5 bases between them. The germline gives CDR1 DFQATT, CDR2 SNEGSKA (reference sequence). This CDR3 is CSAGYYEQYF. Written as DNA, the CDR3 is TGCAGTGCTGGATACTACGAGCAGTACTTC.

This clonotype has only a few counts. The chain links TRBV10-1 to TRBJ1-5; perhaps TRBD1 as D (5 bases). The CDR3 totals 15 residues. Germline CDR1 is WNHNN and CDR2 is SYGVQD (reference sequence). Trimming removed 8 bases at V and 1 base at J, with 15 bases between. The CDR3 sequence: CASRELGVSNQPQHF. CDR3 DNA: TGCGCCAGCCGAGAACTGGGGGTAAGCAATCAGCCCCAGCATTTT.

The CDR3 nucleotides read TGCGCCAGCCTGAGGGGGCTGGATGAAAAACTGTTTTTT. Translated: CASLRGLDEKLFF. V is TRBV10-2 and J is TRBJ1-4, with 7 bases identical to TRBD1. The CDR3 has 13 residues. Germline V gene sequence: CDR1 WSHSY, CDR2 SAAADI. The junction had 6 bases not matched to a gene; V was cut back by 8 bases and J by 6 bases.

This clonotype showed up many times. The rearrangement uses TRBV19 and TRBJ2-5; D may be TRBD1 (6 bases). This CDR3 is built from 13 residues. V gave up 5 bases and J gave up 7 bases, with 14 bases separating them. CDR1 is LNHDA and CDR2 is SQIVND in the germline V gene (reference sequence). The CDR3 DNA reads TGTGCCAGTAGTGATGGACAGAGGGGGACCCAGTACTTC. It translates to CASSDGQRGTQYF.

CDR3 sequence: CASSLGQGMALNYGYTF. The CDR3 DNA is TGTGCCAGCAGCTTGGGACAGGGCATGGCTCTGAACTATGGCTACACCTTC. This chain uses TRBV5-4 with TRBJ1-2, with 7 bases lining up with TRBD1. The CDR3 length is 17 residues. CDR1 SGHNT and CDR2 YYREEE come from the germline V gene (reference sequence). V lost 0 bases to trimming and J lost 2 bases; unmatched junction nucleotides: 10.

The J gene is TRBJ1-5, the V gene TRBV2, with TRBD1 as a possible D gene (5 bases). Deletions cut 6 bases from V and 3 bases from J, with 18 bases between. The germline CDR1 and CDR2 sequences are SNHLY and FYNNEI. The CDR3 extends over 16 amino acids. The CDR3, as DNA: TGTGCCAGCAGGGGGGGGACCGGGGGAATCAATCAGCCCCAGCATTTT. Protein: CASRGGTGGINQPQHF.